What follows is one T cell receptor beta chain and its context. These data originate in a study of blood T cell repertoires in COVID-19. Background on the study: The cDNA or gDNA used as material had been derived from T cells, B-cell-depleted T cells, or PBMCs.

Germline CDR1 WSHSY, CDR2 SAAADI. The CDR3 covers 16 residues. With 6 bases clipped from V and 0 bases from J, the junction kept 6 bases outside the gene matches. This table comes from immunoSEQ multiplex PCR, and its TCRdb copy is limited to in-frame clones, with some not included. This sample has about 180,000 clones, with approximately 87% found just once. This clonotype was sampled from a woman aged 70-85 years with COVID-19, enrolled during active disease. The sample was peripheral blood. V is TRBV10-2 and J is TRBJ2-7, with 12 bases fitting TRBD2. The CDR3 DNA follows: TGCGCCAGCAGCGGGACTAGCGGGTCGAGCTCCTACGAGCAGTACTTC. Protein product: CASSGTSGSSSYEQYF.